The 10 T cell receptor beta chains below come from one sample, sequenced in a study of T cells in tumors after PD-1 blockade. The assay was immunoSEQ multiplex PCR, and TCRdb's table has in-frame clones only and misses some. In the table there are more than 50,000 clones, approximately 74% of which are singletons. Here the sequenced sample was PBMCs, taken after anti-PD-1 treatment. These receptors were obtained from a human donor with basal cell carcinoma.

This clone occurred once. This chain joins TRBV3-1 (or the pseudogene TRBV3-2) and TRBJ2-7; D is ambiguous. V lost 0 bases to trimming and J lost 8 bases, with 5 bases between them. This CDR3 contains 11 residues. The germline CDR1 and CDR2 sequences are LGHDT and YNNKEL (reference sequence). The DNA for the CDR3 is TGTGCCAGCAGCCAAGAGCACCAGCAGTACTTC. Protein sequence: CASSQEHQQYF.

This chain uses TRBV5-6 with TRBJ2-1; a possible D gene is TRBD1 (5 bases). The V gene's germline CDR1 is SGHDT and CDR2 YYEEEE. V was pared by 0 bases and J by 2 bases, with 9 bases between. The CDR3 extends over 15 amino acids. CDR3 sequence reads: CASSLEKGAYNEQFF. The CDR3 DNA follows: TGTGCCAGCAGCTTGGAGAAAGGGGCCTACAATGAGCAGTTCTTC.

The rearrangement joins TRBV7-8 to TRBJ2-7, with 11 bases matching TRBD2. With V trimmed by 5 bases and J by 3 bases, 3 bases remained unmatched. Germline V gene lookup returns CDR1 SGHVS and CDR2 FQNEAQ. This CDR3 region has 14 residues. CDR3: CASSRLAGNYEQYF. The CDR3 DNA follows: TGTGCCAGCAGCCGACTAGCGGGGAACTACGAGCAGTACTTC.

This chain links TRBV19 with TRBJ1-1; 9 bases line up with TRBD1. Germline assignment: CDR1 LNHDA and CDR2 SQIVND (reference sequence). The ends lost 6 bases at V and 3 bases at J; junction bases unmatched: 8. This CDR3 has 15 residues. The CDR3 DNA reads TGTGCCAGTAGGAAAAACAGGGGGCGGGACACTGAAGCTTTCTTT. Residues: CASRKNRGRDTEAFF.

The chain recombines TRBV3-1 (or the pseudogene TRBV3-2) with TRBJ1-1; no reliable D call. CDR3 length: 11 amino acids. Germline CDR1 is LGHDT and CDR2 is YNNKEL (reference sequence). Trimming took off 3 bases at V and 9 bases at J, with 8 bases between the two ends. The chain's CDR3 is CASSHGWQAFF. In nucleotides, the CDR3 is TGTGCCAGCAGCCATGGGTGGCAAGCTTTCTTT.

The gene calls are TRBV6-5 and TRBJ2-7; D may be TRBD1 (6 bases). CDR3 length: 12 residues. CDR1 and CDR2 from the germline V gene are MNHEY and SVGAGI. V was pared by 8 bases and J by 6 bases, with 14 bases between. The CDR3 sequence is CASQGTIGEQYF. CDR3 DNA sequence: TGTGCCAGCCAGGGGACCATTGGCGAGCAGTACTTC.

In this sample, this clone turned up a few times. In nucleotides, the CDR3 is TGCAGTGCTAGTCAGTTATCGTATGGCTACACCTTC. It translates to CSASQLSYGYTF. This chain links TRBV20-1 with TRBJ1-2; D unclear. CDR1 is DFQATT, CDR2 SNEGSKA, per germline (reference sequence). This CDR3 has 12 residues. Trimming stripped 3 bases from V and 5 bases from J, with 10 bases between.

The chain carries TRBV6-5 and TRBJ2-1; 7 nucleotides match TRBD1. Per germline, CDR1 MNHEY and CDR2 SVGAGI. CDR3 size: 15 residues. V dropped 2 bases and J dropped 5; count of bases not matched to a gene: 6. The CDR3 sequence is CASSYRGTADNEQFF. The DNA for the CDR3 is TGTGCCAGCAGTTACCGAGGGACAGCTGACAATGAGCAGTTCTTC.

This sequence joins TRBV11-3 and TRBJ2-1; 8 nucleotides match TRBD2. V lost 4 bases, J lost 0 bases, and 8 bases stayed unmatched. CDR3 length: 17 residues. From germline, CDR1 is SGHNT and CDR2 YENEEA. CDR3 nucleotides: TGTGCCAGCAGCTCAGTACGGGGGGGGAGCTCCTACAATGAGCAGTTCTTC. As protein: CASSSVRGGSSYNEQFF.

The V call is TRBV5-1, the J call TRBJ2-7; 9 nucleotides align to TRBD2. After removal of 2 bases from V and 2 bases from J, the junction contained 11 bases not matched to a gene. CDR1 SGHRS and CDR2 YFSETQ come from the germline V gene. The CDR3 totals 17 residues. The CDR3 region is CASSFNPLAGATYEQYF. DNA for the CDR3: TGCGCCAGCAGCTTCAACCCTTTAGCGGGGGCCACCTACGAGCAGTACTTC.